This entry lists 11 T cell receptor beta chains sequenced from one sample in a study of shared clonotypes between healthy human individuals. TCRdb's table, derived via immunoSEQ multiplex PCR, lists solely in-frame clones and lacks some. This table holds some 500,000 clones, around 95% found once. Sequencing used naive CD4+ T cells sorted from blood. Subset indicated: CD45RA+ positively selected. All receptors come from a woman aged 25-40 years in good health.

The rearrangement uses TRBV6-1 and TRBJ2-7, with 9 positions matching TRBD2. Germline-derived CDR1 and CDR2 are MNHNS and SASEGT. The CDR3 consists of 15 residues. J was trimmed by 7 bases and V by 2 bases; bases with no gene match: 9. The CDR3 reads CASSELWGLAGEQYF. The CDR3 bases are TGTGCCAGCAGTGAACTTTGGGGGCTAGCGGGGGAGCAGTACTTC.

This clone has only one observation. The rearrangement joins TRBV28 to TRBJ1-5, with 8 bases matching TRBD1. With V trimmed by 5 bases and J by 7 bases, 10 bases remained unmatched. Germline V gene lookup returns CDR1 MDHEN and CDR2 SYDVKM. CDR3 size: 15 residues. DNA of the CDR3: TGTGCCAGCAGTCAAGGGACAGGAGGTAGCCAGCCCCAGCATTTT. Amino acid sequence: CASSQGTGGSQPQHF.

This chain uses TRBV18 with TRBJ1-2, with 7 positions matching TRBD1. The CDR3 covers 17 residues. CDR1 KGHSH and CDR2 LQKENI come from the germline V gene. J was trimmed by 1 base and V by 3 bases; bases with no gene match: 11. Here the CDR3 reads CASSPTGTITINYGYTF. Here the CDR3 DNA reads TGTGCCAGCTCACCGACAGGGACCATAACCATTAACTATGGCTACACCTTC.

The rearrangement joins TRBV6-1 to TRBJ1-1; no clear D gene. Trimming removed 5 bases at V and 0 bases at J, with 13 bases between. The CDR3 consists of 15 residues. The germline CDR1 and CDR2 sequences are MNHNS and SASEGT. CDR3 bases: TGTGCCAGCAGTCGGGAGCTAATAATGAACACTGAAGCTTTCTTT. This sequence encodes CASSRELIMNTEAFF.

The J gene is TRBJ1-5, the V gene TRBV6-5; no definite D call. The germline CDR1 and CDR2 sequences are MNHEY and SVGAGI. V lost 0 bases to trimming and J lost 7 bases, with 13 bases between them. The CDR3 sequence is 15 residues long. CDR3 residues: CASSYSGESSQPQHF. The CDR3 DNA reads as TGTGCCAGCAGTTACTCGGGCGAATCGAGCCAGCCCCAGCATTTT.

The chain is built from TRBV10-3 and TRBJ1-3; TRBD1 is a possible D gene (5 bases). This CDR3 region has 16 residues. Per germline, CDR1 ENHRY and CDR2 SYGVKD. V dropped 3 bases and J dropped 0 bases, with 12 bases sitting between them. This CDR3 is CAISDSGRISGNTIYF. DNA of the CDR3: TGTGCCATCAGTGACTCGGGGCGGATCTCTGGAAACACCATATATTTT.

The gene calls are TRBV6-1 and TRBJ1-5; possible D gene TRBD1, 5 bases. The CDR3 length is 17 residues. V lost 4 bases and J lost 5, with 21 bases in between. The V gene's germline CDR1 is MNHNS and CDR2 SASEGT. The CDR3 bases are TGTGCCAGCAGTGGGTTTGTTATGCAGGGAAATCATCAGCCCCAGCATTTT. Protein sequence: CASSGFVMQGNHQPQHF.

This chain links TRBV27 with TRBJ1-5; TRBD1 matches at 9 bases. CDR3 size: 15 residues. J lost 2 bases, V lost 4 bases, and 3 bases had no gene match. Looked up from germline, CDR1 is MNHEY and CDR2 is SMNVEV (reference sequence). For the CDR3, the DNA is TGTGCCAGCAGTTCGGGGACAGGGCGCAATCAGCCCCAGCATTTT. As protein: CASSSGTGRNQPQHF.

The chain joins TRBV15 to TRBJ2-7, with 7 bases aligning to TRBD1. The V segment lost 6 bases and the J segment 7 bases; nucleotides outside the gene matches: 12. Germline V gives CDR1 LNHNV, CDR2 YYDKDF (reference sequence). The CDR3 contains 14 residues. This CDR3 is CATSPGTEFPEQYF. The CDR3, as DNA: TGTGCCACCAGTCCCGGGACAGAGTTTCCAGAGCAGTACTTC.

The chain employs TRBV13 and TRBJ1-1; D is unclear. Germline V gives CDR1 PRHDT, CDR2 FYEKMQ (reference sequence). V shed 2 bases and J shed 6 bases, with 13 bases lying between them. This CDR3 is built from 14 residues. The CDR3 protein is CASSLFFGSPEAFF. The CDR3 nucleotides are TGTGCCAGCAGCTTATTTTTCGGGTCGCCTGAAGCTTTCTTT.

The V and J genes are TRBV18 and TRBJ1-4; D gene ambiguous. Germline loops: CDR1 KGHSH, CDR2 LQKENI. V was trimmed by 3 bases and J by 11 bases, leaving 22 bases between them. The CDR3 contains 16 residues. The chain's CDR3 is CASSPSVGHPSGKLFF. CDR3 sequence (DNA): TGTGCCAGCTCACCCTCGGTAGGCCACCCATCTGGGAAACTGTTTTTT. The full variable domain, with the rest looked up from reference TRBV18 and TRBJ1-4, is NAGVMQNPRHLVRRRGQEARLRCSPMKGHSHVYWYRQLPEEGLKFMVYLQKENIIDESGMPKERFSAEFPKEGPSILRIQQVVRGDSAAYFCASSPSVGHPSGKLFFGSGTQLSVL.